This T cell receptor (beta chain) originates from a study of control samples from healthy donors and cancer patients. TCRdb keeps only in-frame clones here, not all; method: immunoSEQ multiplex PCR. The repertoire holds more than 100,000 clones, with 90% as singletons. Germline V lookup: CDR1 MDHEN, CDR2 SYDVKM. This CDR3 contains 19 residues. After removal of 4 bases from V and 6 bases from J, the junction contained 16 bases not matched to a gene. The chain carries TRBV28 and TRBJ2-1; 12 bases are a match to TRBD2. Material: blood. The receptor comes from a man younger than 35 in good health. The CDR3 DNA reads TGTGCCAGCAGTTCCTCGTCCTCTAGCGGGAGGGCCAACATCAATGAGCAGTTCTTC. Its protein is CASSSSSSSGRANINEQFF.